The clone carrying this T cell receptor beta chain has more than one count but fewer than ten. As yet, its antigen is unknown. The CDR3 covers 15 residues. The germline V and J ends were trimmed by 3 bases and 0 bases, with 8 bases remaining between them. The data stem from a study of CD8 T cells in ankylosing spondylitis. Points from the study as a whole: Earlier work had already found some motif variants in reactive arthritis synovial fluid and blood. Reportedly, significant enrichment of disease-linked clones occurred in matched ankylosing spondylitis synovial fluid. In ankylosing spondylitis blood, a motif of roughly eight highly homologous TCR beta variants appeared characteristic.

Quantitative 5'-RACE with molecular barcodes generated TCR beta libraries. In TCRdb, the 5' RACE reads were re-called with MiXCR into one record per CDR3 protein. The table has 700,000 to 1,000,000 distinct CDR3 sequences, approximately 10% seen once. Sequenced material: blood, either unsorted or a sorted T cell fraction (not recorded which). J is TRBJ1-4 and V is TRBV12-3 or TRBV12-4, with D unclear. The TCR sequence derives from a male donor with ankylosing spondylitis. This CDR3 is CASSFRAATNEKLFF. CDR3 DNA sequence: TGTGCCAGCAGTTTTAGGGCAGCAACTAATGAAAAACTGTTTTTT.